This T cell receptor (beta chain) was obtained from a study of blood T cell repertoires in COVID-19. Study-level information: Samples taken during acute and convalescent COVID-19 were collected in the United States, Italy and Spain. T cells, B-cell-depleted T cells, or PBMCs provided the cDNA or gDNA that served as material.

Germline assignment: CDR1 MNHEY and CDR2 SVGAGI. The CDR3 runs to 15 residues. The ends were cut back, 5 bases at V and 0 bases at J, with 14 bases in the middle. How the authors handled the data: Reference gene primer amplification yielded estimated nucleated cell counts. Sequenced by immunoSEQ multiplex PCR; TCRdb stores in-frame clones only, minus some. Clone size and the V and J calls come from that table; the DNA yielded D and trimming. This repertoire shows approximately 69,000 clones, approximately 88% found once; its top ten account for over 25%. The TCR was taken from a man aged 45-60 years with acute or convalescent COVID-19. Sequenced: peripheral blood. The chain employs TRBV6-5 and TRBJ2-7, with D possibly TRBD2 on 5 matching bases. The CDR3 DNA reads TGTGCCAGCAGTCCGGGAAGGGCCTACTCCTACGAGCAGTACTTC. Protein product: CASSPGRAYSYEQYF.